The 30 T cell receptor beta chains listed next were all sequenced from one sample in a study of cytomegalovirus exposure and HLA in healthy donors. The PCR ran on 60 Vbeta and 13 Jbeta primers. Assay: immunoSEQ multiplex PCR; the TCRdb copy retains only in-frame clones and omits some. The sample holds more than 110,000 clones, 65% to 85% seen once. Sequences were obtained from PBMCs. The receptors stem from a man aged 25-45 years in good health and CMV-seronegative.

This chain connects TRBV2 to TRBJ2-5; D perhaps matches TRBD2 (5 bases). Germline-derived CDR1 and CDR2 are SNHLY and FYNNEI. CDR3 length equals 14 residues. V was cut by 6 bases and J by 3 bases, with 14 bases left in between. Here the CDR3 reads CASRDWAGKETQYF. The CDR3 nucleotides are TGTGCCAGCAGGGACTGGGCTGGCAAAGAGACCCAGTACTTC.

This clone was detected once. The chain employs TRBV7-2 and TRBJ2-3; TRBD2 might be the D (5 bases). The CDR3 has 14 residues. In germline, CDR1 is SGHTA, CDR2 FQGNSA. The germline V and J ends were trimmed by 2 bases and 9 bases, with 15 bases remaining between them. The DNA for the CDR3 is TGTGCCAGCAGCTTAATAGGACCTGGCGGGACGCAGTATTTT. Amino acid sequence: CASSLIGPGGTQYF.

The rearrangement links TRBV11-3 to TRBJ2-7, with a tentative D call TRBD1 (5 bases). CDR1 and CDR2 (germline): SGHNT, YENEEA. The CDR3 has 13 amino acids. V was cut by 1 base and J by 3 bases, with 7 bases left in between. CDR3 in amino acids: CASSLARDYEQYF. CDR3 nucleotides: TGTGCCAGCAGCTTAGCCAGGGACTACGAGCAGTACTTC.

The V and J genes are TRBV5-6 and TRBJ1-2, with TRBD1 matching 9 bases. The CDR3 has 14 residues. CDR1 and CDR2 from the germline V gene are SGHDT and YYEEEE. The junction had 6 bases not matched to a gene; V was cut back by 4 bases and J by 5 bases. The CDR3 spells CASSGRTGAYGYTF. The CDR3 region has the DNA TGTGCCAGCAGCGGGCGGACAGGGGCTTATGGCTACACCTTC.

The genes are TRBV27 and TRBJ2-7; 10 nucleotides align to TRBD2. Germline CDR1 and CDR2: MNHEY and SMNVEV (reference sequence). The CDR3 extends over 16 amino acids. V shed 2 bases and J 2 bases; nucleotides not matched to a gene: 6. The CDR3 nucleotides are TGTGCCAGCAGTTTAATGGGAGCGGGAGGGCCCTACGAGCAGTACTTC. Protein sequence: CASSLMGAGGPYEQYF.

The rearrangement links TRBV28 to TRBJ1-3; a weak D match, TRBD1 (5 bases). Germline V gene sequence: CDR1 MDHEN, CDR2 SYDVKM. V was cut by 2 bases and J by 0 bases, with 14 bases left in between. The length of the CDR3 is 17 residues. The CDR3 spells CASSLPPGLTSGNTIYF. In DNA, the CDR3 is TGTGCCAGCAGTTTACCTCCGGGACTTACCTCTGGAAACACCATATATTTT.

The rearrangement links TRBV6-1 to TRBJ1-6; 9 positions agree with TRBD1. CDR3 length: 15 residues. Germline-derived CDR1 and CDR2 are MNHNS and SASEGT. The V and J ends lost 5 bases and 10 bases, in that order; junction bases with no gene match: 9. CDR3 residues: CASSIPGQGGSPLHF. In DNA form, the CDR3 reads TGTGCCAGCAGTATTCCGGGACAGGGAGGCTCACCCCTCCACTTT.

The CDR3 protein is CASSKTGWETGELFF. DNA for the CDR3: TGTGCCAGCAGCAAAACAGGGTGGGAAACCGGGGAGCTGTTTTTT. The chain employs TRBV7-9 and TRBJ2-2, with D perhaps matching TRBD1 (6 bases). The germline CDR1 and CDR2 sequences are SEHNR and FQNEAQ (reference sequence). CDR3 length equals 15 residues. Trimming removed 5 bases from V and 5 bases from J, with 15 bases in between.

The CDR3 loop reads CASSQASGGSYEQYF. DNA for the CDR3: TGTGCCAGCAGCCAAGCTAGCGGGGGCTCCTACGAGCAGTACTTC. The chain employs TRBV4-2 and TRBJ2-7; the match to TRBD2 covers 10 bases. Germline V gene data show CDR1 as LGHNA and CDR2 as YNFKEQ. Trimming cost V 1 base and J 0 bases; bases outside gene matches: 0. CDR3 length: 15 amino acids.

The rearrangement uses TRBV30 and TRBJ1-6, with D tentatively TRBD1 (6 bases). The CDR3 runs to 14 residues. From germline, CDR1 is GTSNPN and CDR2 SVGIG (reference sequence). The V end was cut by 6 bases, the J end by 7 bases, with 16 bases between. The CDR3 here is CACLRTGNNSPLHF. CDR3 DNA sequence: TGTGCCTGCCTCCGAACAGGGAACAATTCACCCCTCCACTTT.

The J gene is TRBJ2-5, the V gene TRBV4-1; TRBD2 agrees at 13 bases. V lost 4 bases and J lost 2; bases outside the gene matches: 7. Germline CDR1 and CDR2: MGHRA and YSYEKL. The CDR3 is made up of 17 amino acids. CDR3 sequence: CASSRLLGLAGQETQYF. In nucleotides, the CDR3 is TGCGCCAGCAGCCGATTGCTGGGACTAGCGGGGCAAGAGACCCAGTACTTC.

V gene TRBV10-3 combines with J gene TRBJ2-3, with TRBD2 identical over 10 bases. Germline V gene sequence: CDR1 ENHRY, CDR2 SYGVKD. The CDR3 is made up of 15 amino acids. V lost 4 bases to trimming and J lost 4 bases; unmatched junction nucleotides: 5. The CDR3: CAISAAGGPADTQYF. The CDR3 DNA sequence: TGTGCCATCAGTGCAGCGGGGGGGCCGGCAGATACGCAGTATTTT.

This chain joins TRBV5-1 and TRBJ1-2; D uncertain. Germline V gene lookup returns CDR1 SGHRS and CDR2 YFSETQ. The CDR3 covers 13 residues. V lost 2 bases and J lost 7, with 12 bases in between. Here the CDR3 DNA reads TGCGCCAGCAGCTTTCTCGGGGTCGGTGGCTACACCTTC. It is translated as CASSFLGVGGYTF.

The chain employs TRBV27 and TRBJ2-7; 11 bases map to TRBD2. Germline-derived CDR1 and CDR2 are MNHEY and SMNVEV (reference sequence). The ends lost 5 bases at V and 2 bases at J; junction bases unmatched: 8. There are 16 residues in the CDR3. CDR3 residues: CASSTSLAGGPYEQYF. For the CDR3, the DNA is TGTGCCAGCAGTACATCCCTAGCGGGGGGCCCCTACGAGCAGTACTTC.

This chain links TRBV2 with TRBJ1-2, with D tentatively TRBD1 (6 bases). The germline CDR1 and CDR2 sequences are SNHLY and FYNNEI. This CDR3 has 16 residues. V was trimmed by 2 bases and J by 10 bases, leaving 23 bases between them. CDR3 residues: CASSEFLGGQGSAYTF. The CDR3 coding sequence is TGTGCCAGCAGTGAATTTCTTGGCGGGCAGGGGAGCGCCTACACCTTC.

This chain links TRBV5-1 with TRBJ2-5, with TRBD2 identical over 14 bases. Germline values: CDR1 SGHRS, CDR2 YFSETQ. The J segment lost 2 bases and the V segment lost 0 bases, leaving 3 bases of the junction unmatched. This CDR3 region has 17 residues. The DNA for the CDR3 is TGCGCCAGCAGCTTGGGGGGACTAGCGGGGGTACAAGAGACCCAGTACTTC. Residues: CASSLGGLAGVQETQYF.

For the CDR3, the DNA is TGTGCCAGCAGCTTAAGGGGGACAGGTTTAGGAGGTGAGCAGTTCTTC. The encoded protein is CASSLRGTGLGGEQFF. The chain couples TRBV7-9 to TRBJ2-1; 8 nucleotides agree with TRBD1. With V trimmed by 2 bases and J by 9 bases, 12 bases remained unmatched. This CDR3 has 16 amino acids. The germline gives CDR1 SEHNR, CDR2 FQNEAQ (reference sequence).

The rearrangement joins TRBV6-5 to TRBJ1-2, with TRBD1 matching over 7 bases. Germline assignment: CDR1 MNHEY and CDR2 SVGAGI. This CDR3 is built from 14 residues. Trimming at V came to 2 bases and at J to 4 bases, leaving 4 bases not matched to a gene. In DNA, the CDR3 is TGTGCCAGCAGTTACAGGGGGCGCGGCTATGGCTACACCTTC. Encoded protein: CASSYRGRGYGYTF.

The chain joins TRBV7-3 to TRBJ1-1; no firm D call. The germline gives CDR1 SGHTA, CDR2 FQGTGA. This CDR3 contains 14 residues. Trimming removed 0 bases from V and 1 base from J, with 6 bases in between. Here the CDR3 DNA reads TGTGCCAGCAGCTTAACCCCAGGGAACACTGAAGCTTTCTTT. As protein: CASSLTPGNTEAFF.

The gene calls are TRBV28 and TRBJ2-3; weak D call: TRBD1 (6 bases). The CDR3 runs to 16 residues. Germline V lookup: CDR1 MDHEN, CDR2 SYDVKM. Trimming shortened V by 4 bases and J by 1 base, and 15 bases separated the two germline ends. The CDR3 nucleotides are TGTGCCAGCAGTTACTACAGGGAGCTAGGCACAGATACGCAGTATTTT. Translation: CASSYYRELGTDTQYF.

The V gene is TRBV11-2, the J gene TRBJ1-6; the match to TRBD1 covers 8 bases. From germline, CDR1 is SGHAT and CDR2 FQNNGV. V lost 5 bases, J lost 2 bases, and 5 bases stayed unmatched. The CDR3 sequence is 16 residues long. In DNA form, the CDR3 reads TGTGCCAGCAGCCGGCAGGGGGCAACCTATAATTCACCCCTCCACTTT. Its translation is CASSRQGATYNSPLHF. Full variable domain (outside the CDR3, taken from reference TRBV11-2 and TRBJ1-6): EAGVAQSPRYKIIEKRQSVAFWCNPISGHATLYWYQQILGQGPKLLIQFQNNGVVDDSQLPKDRFSAERLKGVDSTLKIQPAKLEDSAVYLCASSRQGATYNSPLHFGNGTRLTVT.

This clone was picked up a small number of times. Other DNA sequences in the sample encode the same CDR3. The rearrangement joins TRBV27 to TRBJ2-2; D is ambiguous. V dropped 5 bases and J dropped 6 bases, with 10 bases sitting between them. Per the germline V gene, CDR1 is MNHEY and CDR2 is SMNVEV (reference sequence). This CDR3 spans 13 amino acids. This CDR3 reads CASSPGDPGELFF. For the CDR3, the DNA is TGTGCCAGCAGTCCCGGAGACCCCGGGGAGCTGTTTTTT.

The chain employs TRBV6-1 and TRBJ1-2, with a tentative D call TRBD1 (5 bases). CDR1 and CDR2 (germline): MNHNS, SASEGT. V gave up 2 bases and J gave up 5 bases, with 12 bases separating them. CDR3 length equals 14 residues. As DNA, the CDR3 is TGTGCCAGCAGTGAACAGGGAAGTTCTTATGGCTACACCTTC. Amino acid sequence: CASSEQGSSYGYTF.

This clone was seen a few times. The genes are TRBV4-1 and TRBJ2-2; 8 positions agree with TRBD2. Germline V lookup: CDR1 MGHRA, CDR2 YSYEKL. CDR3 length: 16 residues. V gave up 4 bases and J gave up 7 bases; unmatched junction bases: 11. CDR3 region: CASSPRIGRAVGELFF. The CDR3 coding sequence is TGCGCCAGCAGCCCTAGGATCGGGAGGGCGGTCGGGGAGCTGTTTTTT.

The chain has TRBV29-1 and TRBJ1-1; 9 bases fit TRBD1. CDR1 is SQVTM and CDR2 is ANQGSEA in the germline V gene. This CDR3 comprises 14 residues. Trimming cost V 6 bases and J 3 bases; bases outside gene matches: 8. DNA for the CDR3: TGCAGCGTCGACCCACAGGGGGCGTACACTGAAGCTTTCTTT. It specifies CSVDPQGAYTEAFF.

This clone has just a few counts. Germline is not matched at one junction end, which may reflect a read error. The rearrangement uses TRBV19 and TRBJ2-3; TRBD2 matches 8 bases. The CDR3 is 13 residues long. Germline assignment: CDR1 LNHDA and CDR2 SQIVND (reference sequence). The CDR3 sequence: CASISKRTSPPHF. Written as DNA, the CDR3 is TGTGCCAGTATATCAAAGCGGACTAGCCCTCCCCACTTT.

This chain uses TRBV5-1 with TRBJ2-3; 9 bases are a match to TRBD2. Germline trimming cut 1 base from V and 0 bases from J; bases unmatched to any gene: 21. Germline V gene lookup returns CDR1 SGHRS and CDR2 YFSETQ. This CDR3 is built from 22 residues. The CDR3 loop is CASSLMRWSSGDYLHSTDTQYF. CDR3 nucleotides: TGCGCCAGCAGCTTGATGAGGTGGTCTAGCGGGGACTACTTACATAGCACAGATACGCAGTATTTT.

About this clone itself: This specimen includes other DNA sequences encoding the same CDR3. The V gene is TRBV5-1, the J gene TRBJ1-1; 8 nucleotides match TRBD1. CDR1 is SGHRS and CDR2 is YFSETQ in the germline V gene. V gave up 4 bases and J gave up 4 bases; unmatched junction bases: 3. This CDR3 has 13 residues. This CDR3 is CASSLTGGTEAFF. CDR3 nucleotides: TGCGCCAGCAGCCTAACAGGGGGCACTGAAGCTTTCTTT. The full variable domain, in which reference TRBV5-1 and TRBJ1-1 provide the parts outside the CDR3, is KAGVTQTPRYLIKTRGQQVTLSCSPISGHRSVSWYQQTPGQGLQFLFEYFSETQRNKGNFPGRFSGRQFSNSRSEMNVSTLELGDSALYLCASSLTGGTEAFFGQGTRLTVV.

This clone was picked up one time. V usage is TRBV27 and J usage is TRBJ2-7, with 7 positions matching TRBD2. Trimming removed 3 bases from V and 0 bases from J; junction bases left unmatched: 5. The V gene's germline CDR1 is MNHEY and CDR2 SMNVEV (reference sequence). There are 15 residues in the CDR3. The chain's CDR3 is CASSLGGDSSYEQYF. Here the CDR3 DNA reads TGTGCCAGCAGTTTGGGGGGGGATAGCTCCTACGAGCAGTACTTC.

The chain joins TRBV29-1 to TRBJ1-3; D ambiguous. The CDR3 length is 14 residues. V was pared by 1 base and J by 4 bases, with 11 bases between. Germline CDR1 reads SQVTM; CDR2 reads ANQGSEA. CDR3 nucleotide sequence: TGCAGCGTTGAAGCCCGGGGATCGGGAAACACCATATATTTT. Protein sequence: CSVEARGSGNTIYF.